A selection of T cell receptor beta chains follows, all from one sample in a study of blood T cell repertoires in COVID-19. Clones were sequenced by immunoSEQ multiplex PCR, and TCRdb holds only the in-frame ones, with some missing. This sample has 130,000 to 150,000 clones; over 75% occur once, and the top ten carry around 8%. Sequenced: peripheral blood. These receptors were taken from a woman aged 60-75 years with COVID-19, enrolled during active disease. Both conserved end residues are part of each CDR3. D genes are given only for firm matches.

j_call v_call d_call cdr3_aa cdr3_nt
TRBJ1-2 TRBV30 - CACKVIRGVGYGYTF TGTGCCTGCAAAGTCATCAGGGGTGTCGGCTATGGCTACACCTTC
TRBJ1-5 TRBV3-1/TRBV3-2 - CASSQDMVSQPQHF TGTGCCAGCAGCCAAGATATGGTTAGTCAGCCCCAGCATTTT
TRBJ2-5 TRBV9 - CASSVGSGWETQYF TGTGCCAGCAGCGTAGGTTCGGGGTGGGAGACCCAGTACTTC
TRBJ2-1 TRBV5-1 - CASSLDAGPNEQFF TGCGCCAGCAGCTTGGATGCGGGACCCAATGAGCAGTTCTTC
TRBJ1-1 TRBV7-9 TRBD1 CASSMTGTSTEAFF TGTGCCAGCAGCATGACAGGGACTAGCACTGAAGCTTTCTTT
TRBJ2-6 TRBV2 TRBD1 CASSDRAWDRGLSGANVLTF TGTGCCAGCAGTGACCGTGCATGGGACAGGGGGCTTAGTGGGGCCAACGTCCTGACTTTC
TRBJ2-4 TRBV19 TRBD1 CASSPLRGRRAKNIQYF TGTGCCAGTAGCCCCCTAAGGGGGCGACGGGCCAAAAACATTCAGTACTTC
TRBJ2-1 TRBV6-2/TRBV6-3 TRBD2 CASSYAGGPLNEQFF TGTGCCAGCAGTTACGCGGGGGGGCCTTTGAATGAGCAGTTCTTC
TRBJ1-2 TRBV28 - CASRKRTVIARGGYTF TGTGCCAGCAGAAAGAGGACAGTTATTGCTCGTGGAGGCTACACCTTC
TRBJ2-2 TRBV30 - CAWSTGQNTGELFF TGTGCCTGGAGTACAGGGCAGAACACCGGGGAGCTGTTTTTT
TRBJ1-2 TRBV11-2 - CASSARGGLNYGYTF TGTGCCAGCAGCGCTAGGGGGGGTTTAAACTATGGCTACACCTTC
TRBJ2-3 TRBV29-1 TRBD2 CSVGPSGPPQYF TGCAGCGTTGGCCCTAGCGGTCCGCCGCAGTATTTT
TRBJ1-1 TRBV9 - CASGPQGTEAFF TGTGCCAGCGGCCCGCAGGGGACTGAAGCTTTCTTT
TRBJ1-6 TRBV24-1 - CATSGGGDQIEDNSPLHF TGTGCCACCAGTGGGGGAGGGGATCAGATAGAAGATAATTCACCCCTCCACTTT
TRBJ2-5 TRBV18 TRBD2 CASSPKPTSVRETQYF TGTGCCAGCTCACCAAAACCGACTAGCGTCAGAGAGACCCAGTACTTC
TRBJ2-3 TRBV9 - CASSVASRADTQYF TGTGCCAGCAGCGTAGCTTCCAGGGCAGATACGCAGTATTTT
TRBJ1-3 TRBV20-1 - CSASYHDENSGNTIYF TGCAGTGCTAGTTACCACGATGAAAACTCCGGAAACACCATATATTTT
TRBJ1-3 TRBV18 TRBD1 CASSPQTGGRNTIYF TGTGCCAGCTCACCTCAGACAGGGGGAAGAAACACCATATATTTT